Below, 28 T cell receptor beta chains from the same sample are listed, as sequenced in a study of graft-versus-host responses after intestinal transplantation. Clones were read by immunoSEQ multiplex PCR, and TCRdb kept only the in-frame ones, dropping some. The data show under 80,000 clones, with about 90% seen just once and 0.55% to 0.75% held by the top ten. The sequenced sample was PBMCs, obtained 98 days after intestinal transplantation. These receptors originate from a human patient who received an intestinal transplant, so some T cells may come from the graft donor.

The rearrangement uses TRBV6-5 and TRBJ2-3; TRBD2 might be the D (6 bases). The V end was cut by 7 bases, the J end by 2 bases, with 16 bases between. The CDR3 runs 15 residues. The germline V gene has CDR1 MNHEY and CDR2 SVGAGI. The DNA for the CDR3 is TGTGCCAGCACGGCTAGTGGGGGGTCCACAGATACGCAGTATTTT. This encodes CASTASGGSTDTQYF.

This chain connects TRBV15 to TRBJ2-5; D ambiguous. The CDR3 has 13 amino acids. Trimming cost V 3 bases and J 4 bases, with 9 bases left between them. Germline V gene lookup returns CDR1 LNHNV and CDR2 YYDKDF (reference sequence). The CDR3 DNA sequence: TGTGCCACCAGCAGGCCGGGCCCAGAGACCCAGTACTTC. The encoded protein is CATSRPGPETQYF.

V is TRBV27 and J is TRBJ2-1; TRBD2 agrees at 13 bases. V was pared by 3 bases and J by 11 bases, with 7 bases of the junction left unmatched. CDR3 length: 15 residues. Germline loops: CDR1 MNHEY, CDR2 SMNVEV (reference sequence). CDR3 amino acids: CASSLGTSGVAKQFF. The CDR3 DNA follows: TGTGCCAGCAGTTTGGGGACTAGCGGGGTGGCGAAGCAGTTCTTC.

This clone is termed medium-sized. This sequence joins TRBV28 and TRBJ2-3; 11 bases agree with TRBD2. Germline CDR1 is MDHEN and CDR2 is SYDVKM. This CDR3 region has 15 residues. V dropped 5 bases and J dropped 2; count of bases not matched to a gene: 3. DNA of the CDR3: TGTGCCAGCAGTCCTAGCGGGGGGCACACAGATACGCAGTATTTT. Translating it yields CASSPSGGHTDTQYF.

This sequence joins TRBV27 and TRBJ2-7; D is undetermined. V was trimmed by 5 bases and J by 7 bases, leaving 12 bases between them. CDR3 length: 12 residues. Germline loops: CDR1 MNHEY, CDR2 SMNVEV (reference sequence). The CDR3 coding sequence is TGTGCCAGCAGTCCGACGGGTTGGGAGCAGTACTTC. This gives the protein CASSPTGWEQYF.

V gene TRBV5-5 combines with J gene TRBJ2-7; D might be TRBD1 (6 bases). Germline CDR1 is SGHKS and CDR2 is YYEKEE (reference sequence). Trimming removed 2 bases at V and 3 bases at J, with 6 bases between. CDR3 length equals 12 residues. This CDR3 is CASSLGGYEQYF. The CDR3 bases are TGTGCCAGCAGCTTAGGGGGCTACGAGCAGTACTTC.

This clone was seen just once. The chain couples TRBV6-1 to TRBJ2-3; D gene uncertain. Per germline, CDR1 MNHNS and CDR2 SASEGT. The V end lost 0 bases, the J end lost 2 bases, and 6 bases lay between the germline ends. CDR3 length equals 14 residues. The CDR3 nucleotides are TGTGCCAGCAGTGAAGCTTGGCCCACAGATACGCAGTATTTT. It yields the protein CASSEAWPTDTQYF.

The chain carries TRBV5-6 and TRBJ2-7, with a tentative D call TRBD1 (6 bases). Per germline, CDR1 SGHDT and CDR2 YYEEEE. V lost 1 base to trimming and J lost 2 bases, with 10 bases between them. The CDR3 is 14 residues long. The CDR3 spells CASSLLDSTYEQYF. The DNA for the CDR3 is TGTGCCAGCAGCTTGTTGGACAGCACCTACGAGCAGTACTTC.

The CDR3 DNA reads TGTGCCAGCAGCTACGCTACCCCGGGACCCATCTCCTACGAGCAGTACTTC. Translated: CASSYATPGPISYEQYF. V is TRBV11-2 and J is TRBJ2-7; D tentatively fits TRBD1 or TRBD2 (5 bases each). This CDR3 spans 17 amino acids. V was clipped by 4 bases and J by 0 bases, with 19 bases between them. Germline assignment: CDR1 SGHAT and CDR2 FQNNGV. Full variable domain (missing parts from reference TRBV11-2 and TRBJ2-7): EAGVAQSPRYKIIEKRQSVAFWCNPISGHATLYWYQQILGQGPKLLIQFQNNGVVDDSQLPKDRFSAERLKGVDSTLKIQPAKLEDSAVYLCASSYATPGPISYEQYFGPGTRLTVT.

The chain links TRBV2 to TRBJ2-2, with D unclear. The CDR3 spans 13 residues. With 6 bases removed from V and 4 bases from J, the gap between germline ends came to 9 bases. Germline assignment: CDR1 SNHLY and CDR2 FYNNEI. The DNA for the CDR3 is TGTGCCAGCAGGGTAGAGCCCACCGGGGAGCTGTTTTTT. This encodes CASRVEPTGELFF.

The V gene is TRBV10-3, the J gene TRBJ2-7, with TRBD1 as a possible D gene (5 bases). Trimming stripped 4 bases from V and 0 bases from J, with 7 bases between. The germline V gene has CDR1 ENHRY and CDR2 SYGVKD. This CDR3 is built from 13 residues. The CDR3 DNA reads TGTGCCATCAGTGGGACAAACTCCTACGAGCAGTACTTC. Translated, it gives CAISGTNSYEQYF.

The chain uses TRBV11-3 and TRBJ2-7; 13 bases are a match to TRBD2. V shed 3 bases, J shed 3 bases, and the junction held 11 bases outside the gene matches. The CDR3 has 18 amino acids. Looked up from germline, CDR1 is SGHNT and CDR2 is YENEEA. CDR3 loop: CASSFTGTSGIRSYEQYF. In DNA, the CDR3 is TGTGCCAGCAGCTTTACAGGGACTAGCGGGATAAGGAGCTACGAGCAGTACTTC.

The chain uses TRBV5-1 and TRBJ2-5; 8 nucleotides match TRBD1. The CDR3 is 17 residues long. The J segment lost 4 bases and the V segment lost 4 bases, leaving 15 bases of the junction unmatched. Germline V gene data show CDR1 as SGHRS and CDR2 as YFSETQ. The CDR3 DNA sequence: TGCGCCAGCAGCGCGGGTGCCGGGACAGGTCTTACAGAGACCCAGTACTTC. Translating it yields CASSAGAGTGLTETQYF.

The J gene is TRBJ1-2, the V gene TRBV10-2; D gene unclear. CDR1 WSHSY and CDR2 SAAADI come from the germline V gene. CDR3 size: 13 residues. V lost 3 bases and J 3 bases, leaving 8 bases between the germline ends. The CDR3 is CASSEPGDYGYTF. The CDR3 DNA sequence: TGCGCCAGCAGTGAACCCGGGGACTATGGCTACACCTTC.

This chain uses TRBV27 with TRBJ1-6, with 11 nucleotides matching TRBD1. Unmatched junction bases numbered 9, after V lost 4 bases and J lost 10 bases. This CDR3 is built from 16 residues. Germline CDR1 MNHEY, CDR2 SMNVEV (reference sequence). The CDR3 DNA is TGTGCCAGCAGTTCGGGGACAGGGGGAATTCGGTCACCCCTCCACTTT. Its protein is CASSSGTGGIRSPLHF.

V is TRBV6-1 and J is TRBJ1-1; no clear D. The V gene's germline CDR1 is MNHNS and CDR2 SASEGT. The CDR3 has 15 amino acids. Trimming removed 3 bases from V and 2 bases from J, with 13 bases in between. In DNA, the CDR3 is TGTGCCAGCAGTGATTGGGGTGAGGGAAACACTGAAGCTTTCTTT. As protein: CASSDWGEGNTEAFF.

The chain couples TRBV10-2 to TRBJ2-7, with a weak D call TRBD2 (6 bases). Between the trimmed V and J ends, which lost 0 bases and 4 bases, there was a span of 16 bases. Germline CDR1 reads WSHSY; CDR2 reads SAAADI. This CDR3 region has 16 residues. The CDR3 sequence is CASSESFGAGLYEQYF. The CDR3 bases are TGCGCCAGCAGTGAGTCGTTCGGAGCGGGTCTTTACGAGCAGTACTTC.

J is TRBJ2-3 and V is TRBV23-1, with 9 nucleotides matching TRBD2. TRBV23-1 belongs to the ORF category, with a function that is uncertain. The CDR3 has 20 residues. Trimming at V came to 0 bases and at J to 0 bases, leaving 13 bases not matched to a gene. The CDR3 loop reads CASSQSKSSGGHLSTDTQYF. The CDR3 bases are TGCGCCAGCAGTCAATCGAAGAGTAGCGGGGGACACCTTAGCACAGATACGCAGTATTTT.

The J gene is TRBJ2-6, the V gene TRBV7-9; D call uncertain. V dropped 5 bases and J dropped 2 bases, with 16 bases sitting between them. The germline gives CDR1 SEHNR, CDR2 FQNEAQ (reference sequence). The CDR3 is made up of 17 amino acids. The CDR3 sequence: CASSPSPVGPGANVLTF. The CDR3 bases are TGTGCCAGCAGCCCGAGCCCCGTTGGCCCTGGGGCCAACGTCCTGACTTTC.

The chain combines TRBV6-6 with TRBJ1-5; TRBD1 might be the D (5 bases). From germline, CDR1 is MNHNY and CDR2 SVGAGI (reference sequence). The V and J ends lost 2 bases and 5 bases respectively, with 10 bases between them. This CDR3 is built from 14 residues. Here the CDR3 reads CASSYDGGYQPQHF. DNA of the CDR3: TGTGCCAGCAGTTACGACGGGGGGTATCAGCCCCAGCATTTT.

The V and J genes are TRBV11-2 and TRBJ1-1; D unclear. Germline V gene sequence: CDR1 SGHAT, CDR2 FQNNGV. V was clipped by 0 bases and J by 12 bases, with 11 bases between them. CDR3 size: 12 residues. Here the CDR3 reads CASSLDRVVTFF. The CDR3 region has the DNA TGTGCCAGCAGCTTAGATCGGGTGGTAACTTTCTTT. The full variable domain, in which reference TRBV11-2 and TRBJ1-1 provide the parts outside the CDR3, is EAGVAQSPRYKIIEKRQSVAFWCNPISGHATLYWYQQILGQGPKLLIQFQNNGVVDDSQLPKDRFSAERLKGVDSTLKIQPAKLEDSAVYLCASSLDRVVTFFGQGTRLTVV.

This clone was seen a handful of times. The chain is built from TRBV28 and TRBJ2-2, with unresolved D. Germline-derived CDR1 and CDR2 are MDHEN and SYDVKM. V shed 4 bases and J shed 2 bases, with 2 bases lying between them. This CDR3 spans 12 amino acids. CDR3: CASSYNTGELFF. CDR3 nucleotide sequence: TGTGCCAGCAGTTACAACACCGGGGAGCTGTTTTTT.

The V and J genes are TRBV5-6 and TRBJ2-7, with 8 bases lining up with TRBD1. The CDR3 is made up of 14 amino acids. Germline V lookup: CDR1 SGHDT, CDR2 YYEEEE. V trimming: 6 bases; J trimming: 4 bases; junction bases outside the gene matches: 9. DNA of the CDR3: TGTGCCAGCAATTTTCAGGGGGCGAGATACGAGCAGTACTTC. Translation: CASNFQGARYEQYF.

This chain uses TRBV30 with TRBJ1-1; D is ambiguous. V shed 0 bases and J shed 5 bases, with 10 bases lying between them. This CDR3 is built from 13 residues. Germline CDR1 is GTSNPN and CDR2 is SVGIG (reference sequence). CDR3 coding DNA: TGTGCCTGGAGTGTATGGTTGGGGACTGAAGCTTTCTTT. Translated, it gives CAWSVWLGTEAFF.

The chain links TRBV6-1 to TRBJ2-7; D is ambiguous. The CDR3 covers 12 residues. From germline, CDR1 is MNHNS and CDR2 SASEGT. V lost 3 bases and J lost 1, with 4 bases in between. Here the CDR3 reads CASSDDSYEQYF. The CDR3 nucleotides are TGTGCCAGCAGTGACGATTCCTACGAGCAGTACTTC.

V is TRBV7-9 and J is TRBJ2-5, with 10 bases lining up with TRBD2. Losses at the gene ends were 4 bases for V and 1 base for J; bases not matched to a gene: 3. The CDR3 consists of 15 residues. Germline CDR1 reads SEHNR; CDR2 reads FQNEAQ (reference sequence). The CDR3 loop is CASSSWTSGQETQYF. The CDR3 DNA reads TGTGCCAGCAGCTCCTGGACTAGCGGCCAAGAGACCCAGTACTTC.

The V and J genes are TRBV11-2 and TRBJ2-1; 13 bases are a match to TRBD2. With V trimmed by 3 bases and J by 10 bases, 9 bases remained unmatched. The germline V gene has CDR1 SGHAT and CDR2 FQNNGV. This CDR3 has 16 amino acids. CDR3 region: CASSLSRLAGGGEQFF. CDR3 nucleotide sequence: TGTGCCAGCAGCTTGTCCCGACTAGCGGGAGGAGGGGAGCAGTTCTTC.

The chain has TRBV18 and TRBJ2-4, with 10 bases identical to TRBD1. V lost 6 bases and J lost 8; bases outside the gene matches: 13. Germline CDR1 is KGHSH and CDR2 is LQKENI. This CDR3 has 16 residues. The CDR3 coding sequence is TGTGCCAGCTCTCCCACCGACAGGGGGCCGAGATACATTCAGTACTTC. Translating gives CASSPTDRGPRYIQYF.